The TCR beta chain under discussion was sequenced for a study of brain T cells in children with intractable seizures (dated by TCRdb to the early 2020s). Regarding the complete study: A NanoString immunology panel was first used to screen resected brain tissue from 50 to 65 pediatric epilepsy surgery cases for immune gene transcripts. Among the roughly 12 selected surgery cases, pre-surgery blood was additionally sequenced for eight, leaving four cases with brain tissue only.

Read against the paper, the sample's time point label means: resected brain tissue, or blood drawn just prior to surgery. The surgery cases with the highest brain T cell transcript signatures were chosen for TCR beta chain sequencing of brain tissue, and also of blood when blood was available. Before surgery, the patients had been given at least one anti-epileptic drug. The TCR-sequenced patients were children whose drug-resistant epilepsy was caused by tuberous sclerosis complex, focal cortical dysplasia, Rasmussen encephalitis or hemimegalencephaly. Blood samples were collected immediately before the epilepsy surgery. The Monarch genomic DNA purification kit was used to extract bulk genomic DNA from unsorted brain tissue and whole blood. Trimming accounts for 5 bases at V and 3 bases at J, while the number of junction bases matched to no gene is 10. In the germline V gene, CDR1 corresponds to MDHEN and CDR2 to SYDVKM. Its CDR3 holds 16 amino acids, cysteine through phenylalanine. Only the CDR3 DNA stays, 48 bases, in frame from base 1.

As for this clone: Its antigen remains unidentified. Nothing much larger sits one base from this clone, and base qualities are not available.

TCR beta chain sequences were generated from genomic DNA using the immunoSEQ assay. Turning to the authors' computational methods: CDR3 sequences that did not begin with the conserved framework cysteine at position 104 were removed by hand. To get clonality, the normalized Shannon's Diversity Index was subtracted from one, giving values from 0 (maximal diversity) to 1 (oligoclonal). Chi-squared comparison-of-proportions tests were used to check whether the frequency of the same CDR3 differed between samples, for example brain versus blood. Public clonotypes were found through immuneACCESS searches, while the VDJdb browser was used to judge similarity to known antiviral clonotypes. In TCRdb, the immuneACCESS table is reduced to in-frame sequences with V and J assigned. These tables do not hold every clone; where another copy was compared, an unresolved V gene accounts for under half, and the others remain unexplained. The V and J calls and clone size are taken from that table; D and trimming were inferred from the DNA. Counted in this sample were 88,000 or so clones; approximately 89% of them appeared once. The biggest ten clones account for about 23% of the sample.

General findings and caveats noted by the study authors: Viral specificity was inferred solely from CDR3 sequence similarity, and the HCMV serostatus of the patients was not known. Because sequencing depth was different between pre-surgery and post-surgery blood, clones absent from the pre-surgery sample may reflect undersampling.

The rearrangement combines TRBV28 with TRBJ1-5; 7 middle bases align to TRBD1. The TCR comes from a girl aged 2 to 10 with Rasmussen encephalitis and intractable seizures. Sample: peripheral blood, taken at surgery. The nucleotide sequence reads TGTGCCAGCAGTCCTCACGGGGGACAGTTCAATCAGCCCCAGCATTTT. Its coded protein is CASSPHGGQFNQPQHF.